The 14 T cell receptor beta chains reported below all come from one sample, sequenced in a study of T cell responses to AZD1222 COVID-19 vaccine (dated by TCRdb to the early 2020s). To prepare the library, the immunoSEQ multiplex PCR assay was applied. As stored in TCRdb, this immuneACCESS dataset retains in-frame rearrangements with V and J assigned. A fraction of the clones does not appear; measured against another copy, unresolved V genes explain less than half of the discrepancy, and the remainder lacks a known reason. This sample holds 80,000 to 90,000 clones; over 75% were observed only once. The ten most abundant clones make up roughly 5.1% of the sample. What this sample's time point label stands for: baseline before first vaccination. Interpreted using the paper, the treatment or condition label stands for: meningococcal conjugate vaccine given as trial control. The specimen comprised peripheral blood, sampled on day 0 of MenACWY control vaccination. These receptors were taken from an adult in good health.

The chain combines TRBV5-1 with TRBJ2-3, with 10 bases fitting TRBD1. CDR1 and CDR2 (germline): SGHRS, YFSETQ. This CDR3 is built from 16 residues. V lost 2 bases, J lost 3 bases, and 6 bases stayed unmatched. The DNA for the CDR3 is TGCGCCAGCAGCTTAATTAGGGGACAGGGGACAGATACGCAGTATTTT. Translation gives CASSLIRGQGTDTQYF.

J is TRBJ1-2 and V is TRBV27, with D maybe TRBD1 (6 bases). Trimming pared 0 bases from V and 7 bases from J, leaving 6 bases between. This CDR3 has 12 amino acids. Germline loops: CDR1 MNHEY, CDR2 SMNVEV (reference sequence). CDR3 nucleotides: TGTGCCAGCAGTTTATCAGGGGGTGGCTACACCTTC. Its translation is CASSLSGGGYTF.

This clone was seen only a few times. The V call is TRBV2, the J call TRBJ2-7; TRBD2 matches 7 bases. CDR1 is SNHLY, CDR2 FYNNEI, per germline. The CDR3 extends over 13 amino acids. V trimming: 6 bases; J trimming: 1 base; junction bases outside the gene matches: 3. CDR3 region: CASRQGGSYEQYF. The CDR3 nucleotides read TGTGCCAGCAGGCAGGGAGGGTCCTACGAGCAGTACTTC.

J is TRBJ2-1 and V is TRBV30, with D perhaps matching TRBD2 (5 bases). Deletions cut 4 bases from V and 7 bases from J, with 11 bases between. This CDR3 region has 12 residues. CDR1 and CDR2 from the germline V gene are GTSNPN and SVGIG (reference sequence). This chain's CDR3 is CAWTESGNEQFF. The DNA for the CDR3 is TGTGCCTGGACCGAGTCGGGAAATGAGCAGTTCTTC.

The rearrangement joins TRBV24-1 to TRBJ2-3; D might be TRBD1 (6 bases). V lost 7 bases and J lost 6, with 13 bases in between. The CDR3 is 13 residues long. The germline CDR1 and CDR2 sequences are KGHDR and SFDVKD. In DNA form, the CDR3 reads TGTGCCACCAGCCTCTTCCAGGGGGATACGCAGTATTTT. Translating it yields CATSLFQGDTQYF.

The chain joins TRBV2 to TRBJ1-5, with a possible D match to TRBD1 (6 bases). CDR3 length equals 16 residues. Trimming cost V 4 bases and J 1 base, with 14 bases left between them. Per germline, CDR1 SNHLY and CDR2 FYNNEI. Written as DNA, the CDR3 is TGTGCCAGCAGTGTGTGGGGGGGGCTGAGCAATCAGCCCCAGCATTTT. Amino acid sequence: CASSVWGGLSNQPQHF.

The rearrangement links TRBV18 to TRBJ2-7, with D possibly TRBD2 on 7 matching bases. The CDR3 sequence is 14 residues long. Germline-derived CDR1 and CDR2 are KGHSH and LQKENI. Trimming removed 0 bases from V and 2 bases from J, with 8 bases in between. CDR3 sequence: CASSPPGGPYEQYF. Here the CDR3 DNA reads TGTGCCAGCTCACCACCGGGGGGGCCCTACGAGCAGTACTTC.

This clone appeared a few times. The chain links TRBV6-2 or TRBV6-3 to TRBJ1-2; the D gene is possibly TRBD1 (6 bases). V was shortened by 6 bases and J by 1 base, with 15 bases between the two germline ends. Germline CDR1 reads MNHEY; CDR2 reads SVGEGT. CDR3 size: 15 residues. The CDR3 DNA is TGTGCCAGCAGCTCTGGGGGCAGGGTTAACTATGGCTACACCTTC. This translates into CASSSGGRVNYGYTF.

The J gene is TRBJ2-3, the V gene TRBV10-3, with D possibly being TRBD2 (6 bases). CDR1 is ENHRY and CDR2 is SYGVKD in the germline V gene. This CDR3 has 16 residues. V lost 0 bases and J lost 2, with 12 bases in between. This CDR3 is CAISESIAGLTDTQYF. The CDR3 bases are TGTGCCATCAGTGAGTCGATCGCGGGACTCACAGATACGCAGTATTTT.

DNA for the CDR3: TGTGCCACCAGATGGGGGCGGGAGACTAAAGAGACCCAGTACTTC. Its protein product is CATRWGRETKETQYF. The V call is TRBV15, the J call TRBJ2-5; perhaps TRBD2 as D (7 bases). The V gene lost 6 bases and the J gene lost 3 bases, with 17 bases spanning the gap. Germline V gene sequence: CDR1 LNHNV, CDR2 YYDKDF (reference sequence). CDR3 length: 15 amino acids.

This clone has just a few counts. The chain links TRBV2 to TRBJ1-6; D is unresolved. V gave up 4 bases and J gave up 0 bases, with 7 bases separating them. Germline assignment: CDR1 SNHLY and CDR2 FYNNEI. This CDR3 has 15 amino acids. CDR3 nucleotide sequence: TGTGCCAGCAGTGCTACAAGCTCCTATAATTCACCCCTCCACTTT. It codes for CASSATSSYNSPLHF.

The rearrangement uses TRBV20-1 and TRBJ2-5; TRBD1 might be the D (5 bases). The CDR3 is made up of 12 amino acids. Germline CDR1 and CDR2: DFQATT and SNEGSKA (reference sequence). V shed 3 bases and J shed 7 bases, with 12 bases lying between them. The CDR3 reads CSASTGSGTQYF. In DNA, the CDR3 is TGCAGTGCTAGTACAGGTTCGGGGACCCAGTACTTC.

The rearrangement links TRBV27 to TRBJ1-4, with D possibly TRBD1 on 6 matching bases. The V end was cut by 4 bases, the J end by 0 bases, with 9 bases between. Germline V gene lookup returns CDR1 MNHEY and CDR2 SMNVEV (reference sequence). The CDR3 is made up of 15 amino acids. CDR3 loop: CASSWTDATNEKLFF. CDR3 nucleotides: TGTGCCAGCAGTTGGACAGATGCAACTAATGAAAAACTGTTTTTT.

This rearrangement joins TRBV19 to TRBJ2-2, with unresolved D. Trimming took 4 bases from V and 3 from J, leaving 3 bases between them. Per germline, CDR1 LNHDA and CDR2 SQIVND (reference sequence). The CDR3 spans 12 residues. The CDR3 loop is CASSSDTGELFF. The CDR3, as DNA: TGTGCCAGTAGTAGCGACACCGGGGAGCTGTTTTTT.